Given below is one T cell receptor (beta chain) in context. The antigen remains unidentified. J gave up 4 bases and V 8 bases, and 8 bases lay outside the gene matches. The germline gives CDR1 MRHNA, CDR2 SNTAGT. The CDR3 is made up of 14 amino acids. The repertoire was sequenced with immunoSEQ multiplex PCR; TCRdb's copy has only in-frame clones and lacks some. The repertoire includes approximately 52,000 clones, approximately 86% of them detected once, and roughly 13% sits in the top ten. This specimen belongs to a study of OX40 agonist ivuxolimab in advanced cancers. On the study more broadly: Anti-PD-1, anti-PD-L1 or anti-CTLA-4 therapy given earlier was allowed, and around 40% had some. Partial responses were achieved by three patients: one hepatocellular carcinoma, two cutaneous melanoma.

Study outcomes and limitations: Specificity for antigen went undetermined in the expanded peripheral T cells. Both blood CD4+ and CD8+ T cells showed clonal growth by week 6 at 0.1 to 3.0 mg/kg.

The chain joins TRBV6-4 to TRBJ2-1; TRBD1 matches at 7 bases. Sequencing used CD4+ or CD8+ T cells sorted from blood, obtained in a trial of the OX40 agonist ivuxolimab. This receptor was taken from an adult with an advanced solid tumor such as melanoma, head and neck, liver or kidney cancer. The CDR3 sequence: CASGAGTEYNEQFF. The CDR3 DNA reads as TGTGCCAGCGGCGCCGGGACAGAATACAATGAGCAGTTCTTC.